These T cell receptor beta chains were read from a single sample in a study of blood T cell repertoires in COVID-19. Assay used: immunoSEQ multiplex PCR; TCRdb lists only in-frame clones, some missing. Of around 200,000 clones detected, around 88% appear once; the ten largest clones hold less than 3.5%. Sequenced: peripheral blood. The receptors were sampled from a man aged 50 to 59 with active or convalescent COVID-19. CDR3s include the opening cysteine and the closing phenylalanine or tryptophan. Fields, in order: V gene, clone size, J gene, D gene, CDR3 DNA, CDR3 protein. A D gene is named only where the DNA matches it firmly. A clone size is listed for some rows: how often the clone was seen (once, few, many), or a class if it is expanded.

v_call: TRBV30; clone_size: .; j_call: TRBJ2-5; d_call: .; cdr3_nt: TGTGCCTGGAGACAGGGTGTTCTAGAGACCCAGTACTTC; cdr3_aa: CAWRQGVLETQYF
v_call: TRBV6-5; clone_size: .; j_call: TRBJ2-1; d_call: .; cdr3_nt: TGTGCCAGCAGTTACGCGCAGGGGTGGTACAATGAGCAGTTCTTC; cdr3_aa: CASSYAQGWYNEQFF
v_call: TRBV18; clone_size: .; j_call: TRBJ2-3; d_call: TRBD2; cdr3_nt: TGTGCCAGCTCATCCGGGGGGGAAGGAGATACGCAGTATTTT; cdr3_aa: CASSSGGEGDTQYF
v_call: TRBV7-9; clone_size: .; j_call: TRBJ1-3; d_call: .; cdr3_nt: TGTGCCAGCAGCGCGAACCAGGGGAATGGAAACACCATATATTTT; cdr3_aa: CASSANQGNGNTIYF
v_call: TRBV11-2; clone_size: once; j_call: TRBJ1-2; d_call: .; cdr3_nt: TGTGCCAGCAGCTTAGAAGGGGCGGCTAACTATGGCTACACCTTC; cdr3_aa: CASSLEGAANYGYTF
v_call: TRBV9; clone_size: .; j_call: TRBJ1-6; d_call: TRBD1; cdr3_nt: TGTGCCAGCAGCGTCGCGGGACAGGGGGCCTCACCCCTCCACTTT; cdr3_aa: CASSVAGQGASPLHF
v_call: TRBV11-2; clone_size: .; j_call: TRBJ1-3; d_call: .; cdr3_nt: TGTGCCAGCAGCTTATACGGCGGGACGGGCGGAAACACCATATATTTT; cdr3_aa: CASSLYGGTGGNTIYF
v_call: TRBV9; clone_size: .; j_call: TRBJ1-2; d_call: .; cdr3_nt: TGTGCCAGCAGCGCCCAGGGGAACTATGGCTACACCTTC; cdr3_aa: CASSAQGNYGYTF
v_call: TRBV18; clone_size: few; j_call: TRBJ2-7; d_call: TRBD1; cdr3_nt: TGTGCCAGCTCACCCGGGACAGGGGGCGAGCAGTACTTC; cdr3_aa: CASSPGTGGEQYF
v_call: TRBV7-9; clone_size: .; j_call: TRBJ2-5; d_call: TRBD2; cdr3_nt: TGTGCCAGCAGCTTATTAGGGTCTAGCGGCGAGACCCAGTACTTC; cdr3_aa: CASSLLGSSGETQYF
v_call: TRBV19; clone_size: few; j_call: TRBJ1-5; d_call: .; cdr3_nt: TGTGCCAGTAGCCCGGCGGGAATTCCGCCCCAGCATTTT; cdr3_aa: CASSPAGIPPQHF
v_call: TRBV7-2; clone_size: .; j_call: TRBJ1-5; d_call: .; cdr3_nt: TGTGCCAGCAGCTCCAGTAATAATCAGCCCCAGCATTTT; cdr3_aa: CASSSSNNQPQHF
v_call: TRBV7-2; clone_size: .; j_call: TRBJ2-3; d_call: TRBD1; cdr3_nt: TGTGCCAGCAGCCCCGGACAGGGGGTAACAGATACGCAGTATTTT; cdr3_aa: CASSPGQGVTDTQYF
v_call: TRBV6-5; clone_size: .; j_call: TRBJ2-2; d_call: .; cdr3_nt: TGTGCCACCCCTAGGCAGTTGAACACCGGGGAGCTGTTTTTT; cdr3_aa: CATPRQLNTGELFF
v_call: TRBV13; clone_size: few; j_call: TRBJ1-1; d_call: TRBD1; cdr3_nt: TGTGCCAGTGGGACAGTAAACACTGAAGCTTTCTTT; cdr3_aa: CASGTVNTEAFF
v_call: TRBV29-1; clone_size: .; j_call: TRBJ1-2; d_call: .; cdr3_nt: TGCAGCGTTGCGACCCCGGGGTATGGCTACACCTTC; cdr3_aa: CSVATPGYGYTF
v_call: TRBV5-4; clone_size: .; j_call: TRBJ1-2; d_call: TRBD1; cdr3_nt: TGTGCCAGCAGCTTGGAGGGACAGGGGGTCTATGGCTACACCTTC; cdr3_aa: CASSLEGQGVYGYTF
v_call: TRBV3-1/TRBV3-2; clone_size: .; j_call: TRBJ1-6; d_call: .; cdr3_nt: TGTGCCAGCAGCCAAGCAGGGTTGGGTTCACCCCTCCACTTT; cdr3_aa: CASSQAGLGSPLHF
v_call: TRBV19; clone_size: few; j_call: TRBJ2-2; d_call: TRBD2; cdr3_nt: TGTGCCAGTAGTACTTTCCCGGGACTAGCGGGCGCGAACACCGGGGAGCTGTTTTTT; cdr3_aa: CASSTFPGLAGANTGELFF
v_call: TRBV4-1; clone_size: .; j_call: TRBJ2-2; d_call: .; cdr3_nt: TGCGCCAGCAGCCGAGGGACAACCTGGAACACCGGGGAGCTGTTTTTT; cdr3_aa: CASSRGTTWNTGELFF
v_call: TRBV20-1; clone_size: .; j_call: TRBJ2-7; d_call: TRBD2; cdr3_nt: TGCAGTGCTAGTCTACTAGCGGGGGGAAGCTACGAGCAGTACTTC; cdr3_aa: CSASLLAGGSYEQYF
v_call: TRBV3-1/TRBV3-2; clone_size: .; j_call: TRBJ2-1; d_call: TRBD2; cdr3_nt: TGTGCCAGCAGCCACGCAACTAGCGGGGTTTACAATGAGCAGTTCTTC; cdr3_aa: CASSHATSGVYNEQFF
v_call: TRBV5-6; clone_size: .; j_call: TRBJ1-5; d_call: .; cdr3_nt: TGTGCCAGCAGCCAGGGTCTGGGGAATCAGCCCCAGCATTTT; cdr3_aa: CASSQGLGNQPQHF
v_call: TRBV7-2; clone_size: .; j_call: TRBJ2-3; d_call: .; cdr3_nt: TGTGCCAGCAGCTTGACGGGAGCGTTCGATACGCAGTATTTT; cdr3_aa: CASSLTGAFDTQYF
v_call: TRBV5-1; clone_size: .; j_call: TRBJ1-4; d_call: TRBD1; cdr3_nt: TGCGCCAGCAGCTTGCAGGGACAGGGAGAGGGTGAAAAACTGTTTTTT; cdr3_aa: CASSLQGQGEGEKLFF
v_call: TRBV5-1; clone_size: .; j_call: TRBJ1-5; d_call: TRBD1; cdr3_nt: TGCGCCAGCAGCTTTGTGGGACAGGGGCGCATTAGCAATCAGCCCCAGCATTTT; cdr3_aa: CASSFVGQGRISNQPQHF
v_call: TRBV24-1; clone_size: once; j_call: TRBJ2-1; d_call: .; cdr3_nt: TGTGCCACCAGTGACGCGGTGATCAATGAGCAGTTCTTC; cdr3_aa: CATSDAVINEQFF
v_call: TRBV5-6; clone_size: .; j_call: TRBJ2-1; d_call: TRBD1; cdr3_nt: TGTGCCAGCAGCCGAAACCCGGGACAGGGAAATGAGCAGTTCTTC; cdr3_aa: CASSRNPGQGNEQFF
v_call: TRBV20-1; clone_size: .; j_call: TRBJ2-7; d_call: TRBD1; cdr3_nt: TGCAGTGCCCGAGAGGGGGACAGACAGTACTTC; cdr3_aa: CSAREGDRQYF